A selection of T cell receptor beta chains follows, all from one sample in a study of graft-versus-host responses after intestinal transplantation. For these receptors, no antigen is known. Clones were sequenced by immunoSEQ multiplex PCR, and TCRdb holds only the in-frame ones, with some missing. This table holds just under 65,000 clones, roughly 90% found once. Sample: unstimulated CD8+ T cells sorted from spleen or lymph node cells, taken before transplant. Receptors were obtained from a human donor who was the organ donor for an intestinal transplant. CDR3s include the opening cysteine and the closing phenylalanine or tryptophan. Each record gives: V gene, CDR3 protein.

V: TRBV6-5
CDR3: CASSYLVGSYNEQFF

V: TRBV4-1
CDR3: CASSPGQGAYGYTF

V: TRBV4-1
CDR3: CASSQRPRLGDGYTF

V: TRBV29-1
CDR3: CSVARIVGAVGTEAFF

V: TRBV7-3
CDR3: CASSSGLAAYNEQFF

V: TRBV27
CDR3: CASSLSTPGQNTEAFF

V: TRBV7-9
CDR3: CASSLGSGSFDEQYF

V: TRBV27
CDR3: CASSPRDRTYEQYF

V: TRBV7-8
CDR3: CASSPQARPGNTIYF

V: TRBV6-5
CDR3: CASSRQGAKTEAFF

V: TRBV7-9
CDR3: CASSWGLVETQYF

V: TRBV29-1
CDR3: CSVRVAGETGGELFF

V: TRBV4-2
CDR3: CASSQGVRDSMNTEAFF

V: TRBV13
CDR3: CASRQFGLAPYQETQYF

V: TRBV5-4
CDR3: CASSFLAGPNNEQFF

V: TRBV5-6
CDR3: CASSLTAGLAGNEQFF

V: TRBV10-2
CDR3: CASSEATEQYF

V: TRBV6-1
CDR3: CASSETGTNNNEQFF

V: TRBV28
CDR3: CASSLHWLSSNQPQHF

V: TRBV6-5
CDR3: CASSWGQGNDQPQHF

V: TRBV13
CDR3: CASSSPRGTSGQETQYF

V: TRBV4-3
CDR3: CASSTDRGTNSPLHF

V: TRBV28
CDR3: CARPFPGRTKGSYNEQFF

V: TRBV30
CDR3: CAWSALISTDTQYF

V: TRBV10-3
CDR3: CAIRDRGLPDEQYF

V: TRBV27
CDR3: CASSLIGGDTQYF

V: TRBV27
CDR3: CASRAGASYNEQFF

V: TRBV28
CDR3: CASSFLNSGTGFHNEQFF

V: TRBV18
CDR3: CASSSGTGEMNTEAFF

V: TRBV30
CDR3: CAWSTGLAEYNEQFF

V: TRBV2
CDR3: CASSEGHHYGYTF

V: TRBV28
CDR3: CASSLTTYYNEQFF

V: TRBV25-1
CDR3: CASSLLAGAETQYF

V: TRBV27
CDR3: CASSNRGGNEKLFF

V: TRBV30
CDR3: CACSGRGTEAFF

V: TRBV9
CDR3: CASSGTGSSDEQYF

V: TRBV9
CDR3: CASSVVKGQPQHF

V: TRBV5-6
CDR3: CASSLGGVNRYEQYF

V: TRBV29-1
CDR3: CSVEVRLGLNEQFF

V: TRBV30
CDR3: CASPLGTGDTGELFF

V: TRBV27
CDR3: CASSLFLAENYEQYF

V: TRBV7-9
CDR3: CASSFWQGAGELFF

V: TRBV9
CDR3: CASSSGGSLTEAFF